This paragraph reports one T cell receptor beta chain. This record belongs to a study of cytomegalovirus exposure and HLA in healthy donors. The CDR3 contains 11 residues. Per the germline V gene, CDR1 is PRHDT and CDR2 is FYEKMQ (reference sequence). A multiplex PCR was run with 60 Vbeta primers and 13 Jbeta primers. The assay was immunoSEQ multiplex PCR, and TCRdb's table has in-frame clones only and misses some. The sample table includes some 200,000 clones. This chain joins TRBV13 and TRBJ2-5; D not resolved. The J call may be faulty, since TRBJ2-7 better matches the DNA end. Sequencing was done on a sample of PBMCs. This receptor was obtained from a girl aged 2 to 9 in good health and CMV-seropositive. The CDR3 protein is CASSAEAEQYF. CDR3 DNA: TGTGCCAGCAGCGCCGAAGCCGAGCAGTACTTC.